The text below deals with one TCR beta chain. The antigen remains undetermined. Other DNA variants within this sample encode the same CDR3. The sample originates from a study of graft-versus-host responses after intestinal transplantation. Study information: Induction with anti-thymocyte globulin, then tacrolimus and steroids for about 3 years, was given to all recipients.

Sequencing was performed with immunoSEQ multiplex PCR; in TCRdb, only in-frame clones are kept and a portion is missing. The table shows tens of thousands of clones, with more than 75% occurring only once. The germline V gene encodes CDR1 GTSNPN and CDR2 SVGIG (reference sequence). This CDR3 has 15 amino acids. V gave up 0 bases and J gave up 4 bases; unmatched junction bases: 5. General study points: An association linked early post-transplant HvG declines with peak circulating GvH clone levels. In recipient marrow, GvH clones were found, and some appeared first in ileum or blood. Allograft graft-versus-host to host-versus-graft clonal ratios ran high in patients with graft-donor T cell macrochimerism.

The TCR sequence derives from a human donor who was the organ donor for an intestinal transplant. This chain connects TRBV30 to TRBJ1-2, with TRBD1 matching over 10 bases. The sequenced sample was unstimulated CD8+ T cells sorted from spleen or lymph node cells, obtained before transplant. The CDR3 DNA is TGTGCCTGGAGTGTACTAAGGACAGGGGGCTATGGCTACACCTTC. It is translated as CAWSVLRTGGYGYTF.